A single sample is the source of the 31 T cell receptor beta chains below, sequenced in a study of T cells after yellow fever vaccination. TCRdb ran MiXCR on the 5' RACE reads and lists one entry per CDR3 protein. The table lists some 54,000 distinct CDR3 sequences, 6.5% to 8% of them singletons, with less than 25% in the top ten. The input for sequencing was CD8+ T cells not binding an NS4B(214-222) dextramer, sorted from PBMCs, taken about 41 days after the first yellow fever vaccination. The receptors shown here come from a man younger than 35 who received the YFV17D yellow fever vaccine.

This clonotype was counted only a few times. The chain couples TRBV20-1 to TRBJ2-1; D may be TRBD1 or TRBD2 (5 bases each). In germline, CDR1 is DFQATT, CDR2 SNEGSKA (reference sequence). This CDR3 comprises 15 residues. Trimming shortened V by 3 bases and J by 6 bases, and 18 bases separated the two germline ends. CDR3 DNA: TGCAGTGCTAGGGACCGGGACCGGGTGGTCAATGAGCAGTTCTTC. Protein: CSARDRDRVVNEQFF.

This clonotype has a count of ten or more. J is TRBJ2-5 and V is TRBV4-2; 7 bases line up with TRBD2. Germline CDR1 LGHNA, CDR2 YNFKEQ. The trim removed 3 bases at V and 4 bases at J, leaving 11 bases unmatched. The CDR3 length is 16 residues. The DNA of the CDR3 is TGTGCCAGCAGCCATCGGGCGGGGGAGAACCGAGAGACCCAGTACTTC. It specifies CASSHRAGENRETQYF.

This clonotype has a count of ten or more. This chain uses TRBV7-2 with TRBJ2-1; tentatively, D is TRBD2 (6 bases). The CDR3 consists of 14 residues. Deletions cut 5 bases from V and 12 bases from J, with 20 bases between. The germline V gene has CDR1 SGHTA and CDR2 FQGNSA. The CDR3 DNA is TGTGCCAGCAGCATACTAGCATCAGGGTGGGGGCAGTTCTTC. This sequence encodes CASSILASGWGQFF.

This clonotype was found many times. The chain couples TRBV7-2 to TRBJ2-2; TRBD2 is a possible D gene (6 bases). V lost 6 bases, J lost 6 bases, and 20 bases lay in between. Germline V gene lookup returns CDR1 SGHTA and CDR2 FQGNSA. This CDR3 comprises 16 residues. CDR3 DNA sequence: TGTGCCAGCAGTTCCCCGGAGGGTAGCGATTCCGGGGAGCTGTTTTTT. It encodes CASSSPEGSDSGELFF.

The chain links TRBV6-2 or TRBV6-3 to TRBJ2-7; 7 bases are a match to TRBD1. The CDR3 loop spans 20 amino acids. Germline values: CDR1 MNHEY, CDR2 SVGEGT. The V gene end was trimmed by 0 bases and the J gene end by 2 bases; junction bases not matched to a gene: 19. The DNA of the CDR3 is TGTGCCAGCAGTTACTCCCCTCCTGGGACAGATCCCCCTCGACCCTACGAGCAGTACGTC. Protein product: CASSYSPPGTDPPRPYEQYV.

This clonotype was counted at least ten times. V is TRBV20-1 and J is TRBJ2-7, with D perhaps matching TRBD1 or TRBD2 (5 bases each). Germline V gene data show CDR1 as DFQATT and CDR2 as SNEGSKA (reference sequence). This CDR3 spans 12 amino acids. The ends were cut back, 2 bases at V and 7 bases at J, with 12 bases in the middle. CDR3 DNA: TGCAGTGCTAGAAGGTCGGGGCGGGAGCAGTACTTC. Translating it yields CSARRSGREQYF.

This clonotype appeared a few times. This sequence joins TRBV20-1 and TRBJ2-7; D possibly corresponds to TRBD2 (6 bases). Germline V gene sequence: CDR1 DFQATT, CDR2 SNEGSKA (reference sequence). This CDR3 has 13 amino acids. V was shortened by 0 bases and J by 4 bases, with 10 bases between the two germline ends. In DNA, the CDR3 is TGCAGTGCTAGAGATAGAAGCGGGTACGAGCAGTACTTC. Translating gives CSARDRSGYEQYF.

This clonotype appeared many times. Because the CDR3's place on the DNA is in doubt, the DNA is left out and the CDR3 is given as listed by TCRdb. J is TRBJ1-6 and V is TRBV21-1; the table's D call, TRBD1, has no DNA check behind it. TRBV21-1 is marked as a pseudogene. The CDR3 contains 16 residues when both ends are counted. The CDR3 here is CASSKWATGIHSPLHF.

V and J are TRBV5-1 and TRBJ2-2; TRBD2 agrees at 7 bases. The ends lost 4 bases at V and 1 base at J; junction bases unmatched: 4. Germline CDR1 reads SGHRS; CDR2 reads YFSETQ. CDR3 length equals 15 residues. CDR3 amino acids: CASSPRGVNTGELFF. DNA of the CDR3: TGCGCCAGCAGCCCACGGGGGGTGAACACCGGGGAGCTGTTTTTT.

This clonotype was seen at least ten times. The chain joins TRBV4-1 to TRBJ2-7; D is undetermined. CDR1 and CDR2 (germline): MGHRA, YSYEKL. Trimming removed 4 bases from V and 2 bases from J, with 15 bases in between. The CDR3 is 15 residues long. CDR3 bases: TGCGCCAGCAGCCGTACCCACACCGAACCCTACGAGCAGTACTTC. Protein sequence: CASSRTHTEPYEQYF.

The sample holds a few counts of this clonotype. CDR3 sequence reads: CASSEAVLAGVQETQYF. The CDR3 DNA reads as TGTGCCAGCAGTGAAGCGGTGCTAGCGGGGGTCCAAGAGACCCAGTACTTC. The gene calls are TRBV2 and TRBJ2-5, with 10 bases fitting TRBD2. V lost 0 bases, J lost 1 base, and 5 bases stayed unmatched. Germline lookup yields CDR1 SNHLY and CDR2 FYNNEI. This CDR3 has 17 residues.

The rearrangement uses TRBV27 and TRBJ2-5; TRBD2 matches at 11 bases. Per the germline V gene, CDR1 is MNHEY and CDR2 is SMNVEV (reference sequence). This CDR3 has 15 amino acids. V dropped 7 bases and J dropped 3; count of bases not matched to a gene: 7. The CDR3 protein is CASKGSGGAEETQYF. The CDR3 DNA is TGTGCCAGCAAGGGTAGCGGGGGGGCAGAAGAGACCCAGTACTTC.

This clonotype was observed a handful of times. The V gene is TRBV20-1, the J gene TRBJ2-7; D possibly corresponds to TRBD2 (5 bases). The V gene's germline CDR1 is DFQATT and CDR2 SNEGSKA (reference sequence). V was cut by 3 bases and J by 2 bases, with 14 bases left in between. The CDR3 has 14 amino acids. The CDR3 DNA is TGCAGTGCTAGCTCCCAGCGGAACACCTACGAGCAGTACTTC. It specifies CSASSQRNTYEQYF.

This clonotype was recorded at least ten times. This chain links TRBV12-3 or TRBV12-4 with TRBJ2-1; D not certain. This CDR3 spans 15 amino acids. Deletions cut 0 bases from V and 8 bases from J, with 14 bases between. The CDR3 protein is CASSLALGRSHEQFF. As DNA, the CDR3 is TGTGCCAGCAGTTTAGCCCTCGGCAGGAGCCATGAGCAGTTCTTC.

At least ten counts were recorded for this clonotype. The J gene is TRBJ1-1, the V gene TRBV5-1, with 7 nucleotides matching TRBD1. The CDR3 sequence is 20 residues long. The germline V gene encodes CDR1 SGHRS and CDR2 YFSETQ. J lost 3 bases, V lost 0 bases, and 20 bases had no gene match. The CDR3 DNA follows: TGCGCCAGCAGCTTGGCCGACCGCAGAGACCGGACAGGCCAGTACACTGAAGCTTTCTTT. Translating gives CASSLADRRDRTGQYTEAFF.

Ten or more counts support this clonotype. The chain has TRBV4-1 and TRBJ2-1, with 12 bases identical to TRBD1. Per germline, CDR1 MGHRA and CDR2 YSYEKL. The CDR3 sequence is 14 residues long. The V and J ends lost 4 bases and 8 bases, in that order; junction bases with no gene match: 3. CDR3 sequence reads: CASSRGQGAYEQFF. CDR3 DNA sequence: TGCGCCAGCAGCCGGGGACAGGGGGCCTATGAGCAGTTCTTC.

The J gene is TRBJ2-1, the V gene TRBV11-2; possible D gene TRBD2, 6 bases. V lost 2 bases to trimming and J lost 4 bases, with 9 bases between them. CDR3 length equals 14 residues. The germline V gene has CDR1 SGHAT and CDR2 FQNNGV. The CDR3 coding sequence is TGTGCCAGCAGCTTAAGACTAGATTACAATGAGCAGTTCTTC. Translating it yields CASSLRLDYNEQFF.

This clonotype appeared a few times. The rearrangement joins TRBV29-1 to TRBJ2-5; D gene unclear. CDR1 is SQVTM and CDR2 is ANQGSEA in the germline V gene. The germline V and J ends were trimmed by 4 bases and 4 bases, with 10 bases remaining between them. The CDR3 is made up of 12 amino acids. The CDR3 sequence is CSVVGFRETQYF. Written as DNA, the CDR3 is TGCAGCGTTGTCGGGTTCCGAGAGACCCAGTACTTC.

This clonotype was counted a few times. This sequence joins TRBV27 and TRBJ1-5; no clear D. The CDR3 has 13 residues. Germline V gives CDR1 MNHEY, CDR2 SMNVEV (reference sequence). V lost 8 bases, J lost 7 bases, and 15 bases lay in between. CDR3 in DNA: TGTGCCAGCGCTCCAAGCATAGTCCAGCCCCAGCATTTT. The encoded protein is CASAPSIVQPQHF.

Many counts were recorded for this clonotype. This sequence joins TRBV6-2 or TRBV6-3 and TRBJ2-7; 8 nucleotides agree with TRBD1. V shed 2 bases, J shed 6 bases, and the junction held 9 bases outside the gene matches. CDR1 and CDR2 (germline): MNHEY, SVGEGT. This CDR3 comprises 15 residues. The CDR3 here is CASSYLGQGSFEQYF. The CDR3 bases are TGTGCCAGCAGTTACCTAGGACAGGGTTCATTCGAGCAGTACTTC.

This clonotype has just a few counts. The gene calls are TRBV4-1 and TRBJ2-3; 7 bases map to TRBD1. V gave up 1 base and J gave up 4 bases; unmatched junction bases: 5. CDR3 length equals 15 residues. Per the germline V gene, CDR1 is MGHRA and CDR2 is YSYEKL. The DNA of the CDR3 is TGCGCCAGCAGCCAAGGACAGGGATACCCAGATACGCAGTATTTT. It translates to CASSQGQGYPDTQYF.

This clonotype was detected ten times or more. This CDR3 is CASSLGSSGGAYEQYF. The CDR3, as DNA: TGCGCCAGCAGCTTAGGCTCTAGCGGGGGAGCCTACGAGCAGTACTTC. This sequence joins TRBV5-1 and TRBJ2-7, with 10 nucleotides matching TRBD2. The CDR3 is 16 amino acids. Germline CDR1 and CDR2: SGHRS and YFSETQ. V shed 2 bases and J 2 bases; nucleotides not matched to a gene: 7.

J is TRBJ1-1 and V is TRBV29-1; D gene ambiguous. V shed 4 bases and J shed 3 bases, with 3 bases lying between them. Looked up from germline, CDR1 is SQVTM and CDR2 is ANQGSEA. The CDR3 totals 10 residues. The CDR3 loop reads CSVGDTEAFF. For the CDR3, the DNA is TGCAGCGTTGGTGACACTGAAGCTTTCTTT.

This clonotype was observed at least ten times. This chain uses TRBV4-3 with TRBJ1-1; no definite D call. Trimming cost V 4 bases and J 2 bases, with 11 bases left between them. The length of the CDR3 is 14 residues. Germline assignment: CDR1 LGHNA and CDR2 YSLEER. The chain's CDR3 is CASSLVGVNTEAFF. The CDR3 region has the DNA TGCGCCAGCAGCCTGGTGGGAGTCAACACTGAAGCTTTCTTT.

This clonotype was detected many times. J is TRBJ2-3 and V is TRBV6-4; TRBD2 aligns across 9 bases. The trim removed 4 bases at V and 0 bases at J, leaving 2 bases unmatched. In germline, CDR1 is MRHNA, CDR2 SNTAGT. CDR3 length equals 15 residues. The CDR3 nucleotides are TGTGCCAGCAGTGGCGGGGGGGCCAGCACAGATACGCAGTATTTT. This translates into CASSGGGASTDTQYF.

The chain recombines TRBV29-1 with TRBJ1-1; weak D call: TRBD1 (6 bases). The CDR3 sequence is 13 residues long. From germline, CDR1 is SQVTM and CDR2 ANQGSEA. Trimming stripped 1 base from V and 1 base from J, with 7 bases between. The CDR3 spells CSVEGRGNTEAFF. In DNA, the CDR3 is TGCAGCGTTGAAGGCAGGGGGAACACTGAAGCTTTCTTT.

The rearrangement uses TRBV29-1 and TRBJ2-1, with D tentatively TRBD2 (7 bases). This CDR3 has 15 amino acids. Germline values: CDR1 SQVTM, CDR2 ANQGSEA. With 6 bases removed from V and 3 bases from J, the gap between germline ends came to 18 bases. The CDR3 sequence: CSVSKGGANYNEQFF. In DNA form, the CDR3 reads TGCAGCGTGTCAAAAGGGGGGGCCAACTACAATGAGCAGTTCTTC.

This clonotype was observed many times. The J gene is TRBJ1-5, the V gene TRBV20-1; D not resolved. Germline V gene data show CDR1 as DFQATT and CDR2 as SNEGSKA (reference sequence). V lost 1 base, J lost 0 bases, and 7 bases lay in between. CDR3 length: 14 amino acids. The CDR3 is CSARVQYSNQPQHF. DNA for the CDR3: TGCAGTGCTAGAGTTCAGTATAGCAATCAGCCCCAGCATTTT.

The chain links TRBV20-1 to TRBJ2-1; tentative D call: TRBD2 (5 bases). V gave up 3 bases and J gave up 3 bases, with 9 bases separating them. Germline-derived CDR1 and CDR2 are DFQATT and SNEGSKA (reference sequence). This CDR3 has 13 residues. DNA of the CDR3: TGCAGTGCTAGGCGGGTAGACTACAATGAGCAGTTCTTC. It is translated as CSARRVDYNEQFF.

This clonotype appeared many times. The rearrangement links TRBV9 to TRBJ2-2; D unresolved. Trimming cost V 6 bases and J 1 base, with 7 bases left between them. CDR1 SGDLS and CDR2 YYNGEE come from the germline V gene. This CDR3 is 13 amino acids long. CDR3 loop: CASNKQNTGELFF. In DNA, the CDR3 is TGTGCCAGCAACAAACAGAACACCGGGGAGCTGTTTTTT.

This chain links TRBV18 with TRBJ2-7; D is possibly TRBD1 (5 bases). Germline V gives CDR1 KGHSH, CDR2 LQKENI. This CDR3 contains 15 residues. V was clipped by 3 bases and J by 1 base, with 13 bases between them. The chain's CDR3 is CASSPAGPRSYEQYF. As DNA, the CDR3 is TGTGCCAGCTCACCGGCAGGGCCGAGGTCCTACGAGCAGTACTTC.